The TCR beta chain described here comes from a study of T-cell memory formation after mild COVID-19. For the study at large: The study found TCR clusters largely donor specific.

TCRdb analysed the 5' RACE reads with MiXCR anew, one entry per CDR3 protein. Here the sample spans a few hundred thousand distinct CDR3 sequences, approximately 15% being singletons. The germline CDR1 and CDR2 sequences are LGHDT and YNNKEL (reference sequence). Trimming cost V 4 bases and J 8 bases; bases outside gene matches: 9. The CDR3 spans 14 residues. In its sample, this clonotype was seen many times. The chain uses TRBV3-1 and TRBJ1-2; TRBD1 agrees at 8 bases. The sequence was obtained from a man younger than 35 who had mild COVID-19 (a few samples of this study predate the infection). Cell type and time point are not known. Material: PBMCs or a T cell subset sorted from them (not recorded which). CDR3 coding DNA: TGTGCCAGCAGCCTTAATTTCGCAGGGGGCGGCTACACCTTC. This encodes CASSLNFAGGGYTF.